These T cell receptor beta chains were read from a single sample in a study of T cell responses to AZD1222 COVID-19 vaccine. Data came from immunoSEQ multiplex PCR; TCRdb stores just in-frame clones and leaves some out. The sample has 150,000 to 200,000 clones; about 91% are singletons. The sample in question was peripheral blood, obtained on day 0 of AZD1222 vaccination. The receptors derive from an adult in good health. CDR3s include the opening cysteine and the closing phenylalanine or tryptophan. A D gene is named only where the DNA matches it firmly. Rows may omit the clone size; those that give it use once, few, many or a size class.

d_gene	j_gene	abundance	v_gene	CDR3nt	CDR3aa
NA	TRBJ2-5	NA	TRBV9	TGTGCCAGCAGCGTAAGACAGGGAGGGGGGGAGACCCAGTACTTC	CASSVRQGGGETQYF
TRBD1	TRBJ2-5	NA	TRBV6-5	TGTGCCAGCAGCCGGGACAGGGGGCAGGAGACCCAGTACTTC	CASSRDRGQETQYF
TRBD2	TRBJ2-1	NA	TRBV28	TGTGCCAGCAGTATTCGGACTAGCGGGAGGCTATCCCACAATGAGCAGTTCTTC	CASSIRTSGRLSHNEQFF
NA	TRBJ1-5	NA	TRBV4-1	TGCGCCAGCAGCCAAGAGAAGGGGGTCTATCAGCCCCAGCATTTT	CASSQEKGVYQPQHF
NA	TRBJ2-2	NA	TRBV7-3	TGTGCCAGCAGCTCCGGGGGCTTGTACACCGGGGAGCTGTTTTTT	CASSSGGLYTGELFF
NA	TRBJ2-7	NA	TRBV11-2	TGTGCCAGCAGAGGGGGGGACCCGACCTACGAGCAGTACTTC	CASRGGDPTYEQYF
NA	TRBJ1-3	NA	TRBV11-2	TGTGCCAGCAGGAGGGGCACTGGAAACACCATATATTTT	CASRRGTGNTIYF
NA	TRBJ1-5	once	TRBV28	TGTGCCAGCGGTGCTGAATGGAACAATCAGCCCCAGCATTTT	CASGAEWNNQPQHF
NA	TRBJ1-1	NA	TRBV5-1	TGCGCCAGCAGCTTGGACGGGGAGAACACTGAAGCTTTCTTT	CASSLDGENTEAFF
TRBD2	TRBJ2-1	NA	TRBV7-6	TGTGCCAGCAGCTTAGCGGGACTAGTTACCAATGAGCAGTTCTTC	CASSLAGLVTNEQFF
NA	TRBJ1-1	NA	TRBV3-1/TRBV3-2	TGTGCCAGCAGCCCGGGACTTTATTGGCCGAACACTGAAGCTTTCTTT	CASSPGLYWPNTEAFF
NA	TRBJ1-2	NA	TRBV7-2	TGTGCCAGCAGCTTAGCGGCTGGAGGGGCCATTAACTATGGCTACACCTTC	CASSLAAGGAINYGYTF
NA	TRBJ1-1	NA	TRBV3-1/TRBV3-2	TGTGCCAGCAGCCAAACAGGGAACACTGAAGCTTTCTTT	CASSQTGNTEAFF
NA	TRBJ2-7	NA	TRBV5-1	TGCGCCAGCAGCTTGCAGGGGTACGAGCAGTACTTC	CASSLQGYEQYF
TRBD1	TRBJ1-3	NA	TRBV7-2	TGTGCCAGCAGCGCCACAGGGGGCTCTGGAAACACCATATATTTT	CASSATGGSGNTIYF
NA	TRBJ1-1	NA	TRBV6-5	TGTGCCAGCAGTTACGAGGTTTACACTGAAGCTTTCTTT	CASSYEVYTEAFF
NA	TRBJ2-3	NA	TRBV9	TGTGCCAGCAGCGTAGTGGGAGCAGATACGCAGTATTTT	CASSVVGADTQYF
NA	TRBJ1-4	NA	TRBV28	TGTGCCAGCAGTTCACAGGGACTTCGTGAAAAACTGTTTTTT	CASSSQGLREKLFF
NA	TRBJ2-1	NA	TRBV24-1	TGTGCCACCAGTGACACGATGGCTACCGGACCCTACAATGAGCAGTTCTTC	CATSDTMATGPYNEQFF
NA	TRBJ1-4	NA	TRBV15	TGTGCCACCAGCCATAATGAAAAACTGTTTTTT	CATSHNEKLFF
TRBD1	TRBJ2-4	NA	TRBV7-8	TGTGCCAGCAGGGGACAGGGAAACATTCAGTACTTC	CASRGQGNIQYF
NA	TRBJ1-6	NA	TRBV4-1	TGCGCCAGCAGCCAAGAACGGGGGTCACCCCTCCACTTT	CASSQERGSPLHF